These T cell receptor beta chains were read from a single sample in a study of cytomegalovirus exposure and HLA in healthy donors. Profiled with immunoSEQ multiplex PCR; TCRdb holds only in-frame clones, not every one. The sample has some 160,000 clones; around 72% are singletons. Source material: PBMCs. The receptors stem from a woman aged 40 to 50 in good health and CMV-seropositive. CDR3s include the opening cysteine and the closing phenylalanine or tryptophan. A D gene is named only where the DNA matches it firmly. Rows give clone size only sometimes, using once, few, many, or a class for an expanded clone.

D	V	length	size	J	DNA	CDR3
NA	TRBV9	13	NA	TRBJ2-1	TGTGCCAGCAGCACAGGGTTGTCCAATGAGCAGTTCTTC	CASSTGLSNEQFF
NA	TRBV4-1	15	NA	TRBJ1-5	TGCGCCAGCAGCCAAGGTAGACAGGGCAATCAGCCCCAGCATTTT	CASSQGRQGNQPQHF
NA	TRBV6-5	14	NA	TRBJ1-2	TGTGCCAGCAGTTCACAGGGAATCTTAGGTGGCTACACCTTC	CASSSQGILGGYTF
TRBD1	TRBV6-5	14	NA	TRBJ1-2	TGTGCCAGCAGTGGACAGGGGGCGCGTTATGGCTACACCTTC	CASSGQGARYGYTF
NA	TRBV4-3	14	once	TRBJ1-2	TGCGCCAGCAGCCCCGGCGGGTCGTTAGATGGCTACACCTTC	CASSPGGSLDGYTF
NA	TRBV6-6	14	few	TRBJ1-6	TGTGCCAGCAGAAAAGGACTCCTTAATTCACCCCTCCACTTT	CASRKGLLNSPLHF
TRBD1	TRBV19	14	NA	TRBJ1-4	TGTGCCAGTTCCCCAACAGGGGTTGGTGAAAAACTGTTTTTT	CASSPTGVGEKLFF
TRBD1	TRBV6-5	15	once	TRBJ2-5	TGTGCCAGCAGCAGGGCAGGGGGCCTTCAAGAGACCCAGTACTTC	CASSRAGGLQETQYF
NA	TRBV11-3	12	NA	TRBJ2-2	TGTGCCAGCAGCACTATTACCGGGGAGCTGTTTTTT	CASSTITGELFF
NA	TRBV2	13	NA	TRBJ1-2	TGTGCCAGCAGCCTCCGACAGAACTATGGCTACACCTTC	CASSLRQNYGYTF
TRBD1	TRBV2	15	NA	TRBJ1-2	TGTGCCAGCAGTGAAGTGGGGGACAGCCTCTATGGCTACACCTTC	CASSEVGDSLYGYTF
TRBD2	TRBV6-5	13	NA	TRBJ2-7	TGTGCCAGCAGTGTGGGACTAGCGAACGAGCAGTACTTC	CASSVGLANEQYF
NA	TRBV5-6	14	NA	TRBJ2-3	TGTGCCAGCAGCCCGGGACAACTAGTCCATACGCAGTATTTT	CASSPGQLVHTQYF
NA	TRBV5-1	15	NA	TRBJ1-4	TGCGCCAGCAGTCGCGCGCAGGGCGATAGTGAAAAACTGTTTTTT	CASSRAQGDSEKLFF
TRBD1	TRBV5-6	16	few	TRBJ1-4	TGTGCCAGCAGCTCAAAGGGGACAGGGGAAAATGAAAAACTGTTTTTT	CASSSKGTGENEKLFF
TRBD1	TRBV28	16	NA	TRBJ1-5	TGTGCCAGCAACGAACAGGGGATTGTGCTTAATCAGCCCCAGCATTTT	CASNEQGIVLNQPQHF
NA	TRBV5-1	16	NA	TRBJ1-4	TGCGCCAGCAGCTTGAGGGAGGGAGCAACTAATGAAAAACTGTTTTTT	CASSLREGATNEKLFF
NA	TRBV5-6	16	NA	TRBJ1-6	TGTGCCAGCAGCTTGACAGGGATAACCTATAATTCACCCCTCCACTTT	CASSLTGITYNSPLHF
TRBD1	TRBV2	14	NA	TRBJ2-1	TGTGCCAGCGGCCGGGACAGGTTATACAATGAGCAGTTCTTC	CASGRDRLYNEQFF
TRBD1	TRBV27	13	NA	TRBJ2-7	TGTGCCAGCAGTCTACAGGGGCGGAGCGAGCAGTACTTC	CASSLQGRSEQYF
NA	TRBV13	14	NA	TRBJ1-2	TGTGCCAGCAGCTTGTTCGACTTCTCCTATGGCTACACCTTC	CASSLFDFSYGYTF
NA	TRBV18	13	NA	TRBJ1-6	TGTGCCAGCTCACCTCAGACAGATTCACCCCTCCACTTT	CASSPQTDSPLHF
NA	TRBV6-1	14	NA	TRBJ1-3	TGTGCCAGCAGTCTCGAACAGGGATCGAACACCATATATTTT	CASSLEQGSNTIYF
TRBD1	TRBV28	12	NA	TRBJ1-2	TGTGCCAGCACCATAGGGGGACAGGTCTCCACCTTC	CASTIGGQVSTF
NA	TRBV4-1	17	once	TRBJ1-3	TGCGCCAGCAGCCCTATTAATAGGGGCAGCTCTGGAAACACCATATATTTT	CASSPINRGSSGNTIYF
TRBD1	TRBV5-1	16	once	TRBJ1-1	TGCGCCAGCAGGCCAGGACAGGGAGGAACAGGGACTGAAGCTTTCTTT	CASRPGQGGTGTEAFF
NA	TRBV6-5	13	NA	TRBJ1-5	TGTGCCAGCAGTTTAAGGGGGTCTCAGCCCCAGCATTTT	CASSLRGSQPQHF
NA	TRBV18	13	NA	TRBJ1-2	TGTGCCAGCTCAGGTAAACTCAGGGATGGCTACACCTTC	CASSGKLRDGYTF
NA	TRBV13	15	few	TRBJ1-3	TGTGCCAGCAGCTTAGCCCAGGTCTCTGGAAACACCATATATTTT	CASSLAQVSGNTIYF
NA	TRBV6-5	15	NA	TRBJ1-2	TGTGCCAGCAGGCCAATCGACTTAGATGGCTATGGCTACACCTTC	CASRPIDLDGYGYTF
TRBD1	TRBV6-5	14	NA	TRBJ2-5	TGTGCCAGCGCCGACAGGGTGGTACGGGAGACCCAGTACTTC	CASADRVVRETQYF
TRBD1	TRBV18	13	few	TRBJ2-7	TGTGCCACGATGGTGTCAGGGGGAAACGAGCAGTACTTC	CATMVSGGNEQYF
NA	TRBV7-6	14	NA	TRBJ1-2	TGTGCCAGCAGCTTATTGGGCGCGCCGGATGGCTACACCTTC	CASSLLGAPDGYTF
TRBD1	TRBV6-5	14	NA	TRBJ1-5	TGTGCCAGCAGCCTCGGACAGGTTGAATGGCCCCAGCATTTT	CASSLGQVEWPQHF
NA	TRBV6-5	13	NA	TRBJ1-2	TGTGCCAGCAGGAGACCCGGGTCCTATGGCTACACCTTC	CASRRPGSYGYTF
NA	TRBV10-3	13	NA	TRBJ1-4	TGTGCCATCCGAGATGCAACTAATGAAAAACTGTTTTTT	CAIRDATNEKLFF
NA	TRBV5-8	14	NA	TRBJ1-3	TGTGCCAGCAGCAGCAATATTGCCCGGAACACCATATATTTT	CASSSNIARNTIYF
NA	TRBV7-2	16	NA	TRBJ2-3	TGTGCCAGCAGCTATTGGGGGGGGGCTAGCACAGATACGCAGTATTTT	CASSYWGGASTDTQYF
NA	TRBV28	14	NA	TRBJ1-3	TGTGCCACCTTTGGGCTGCCCTCTGGAAACACCATATATTTT	CATFGLPSGNTIYF
TRBD2	TRBV7-9	11	NA	TRBJ2-1	TGTGCCAGCATCCAGCGGGGTGAGCAGTTCTTC	CASIQRGEQFF
NA	TRBV30	12	NA	TRBJ2-1	TGTGCCTGGGGGCCATCCTACAATGAGCAGTTCTTC	CAWGPSYNEQFF
NA	TRBV4-2	17	few	TRBJ2-4	TGTGCCAGCAGCCAAGATCCGGTCAGGGGTACTCTCGACATTCAGTACTTC	CASSQDPVRGTLDIQYF
TRBD2	TRBV11-3	13	NA	TRBJ2-6	TGTGCCAGCAGCTTCAGCGGGGCCAACGGCCTGACTTTC	CASSFSGANGLTF